Sequencing of this TCR beta chain was carried out in a study of cytomegalovirus exposure and HLA in healthy donors. Study details: A data release that came early held about 89 million unique TCRs from HLA-typed donors.

A remark on this clone: Its antigen is unknown. This sample includes further DNA sequences coding for the same CDR3.

With 60 Vbeta and 13 Jbeta primers, the PCR was carried out. Measured with immunoSEQ multiplex PCR; TCRdb has only the in-frame clones, and not every one. The repertoire includes some 150,000 clones, about 73% of them detected once, and 2.5% to 3.5% sits in the top ten. Study-wide points: On later analysis, the bulk of CMV-associated TCR beta chains appeared to be HLA-restricted. Researchers reported that three CMV-associated chains were confirmed in vitro as CMV antigen-specific. Sequencing artifact likely explains a cluster of highly shared sequence variants.

The germline gives CDR1 SGHDN, CDR2 FVKESK. The CDR3 has 13 amino acids. V lost 6 bases and J 5 bases, leaving 13 bases between the germline ends. The chain couples TRBV14 to TRBJ1-2; D perhaps matches TRBD1 (5 bases). The TCR comes from a man aged 40-55 years in good health and CMV-seropositive. Sequencing input: PBMCs. The CDR3 is CASSPDRAYGYTF. CDR3 sequence (DNA): TGTGCCAGCAGTCCCGACAGAGCGTATGGCTACACCTTC.